The 19 T cell receptor beta chains reported below all come from one sample, sequenced in a study of shared clonotypes between healthy human individuals (dated by TCRdb to 2019 to 2021). Libraries were prepared through the immunoSEQ multiplex PCR assay. TCRdb re-hosts the immuneACCESS table, in-frame sequences only. Its copies lack some clones; in the studies checked, an unresolved V gene accounts for under half of them, and the cause for the rest is not known. Counted in this sample were around 2,100,000 clones; about 94% of them appeared once. The ten biggest clones cover 1% to 1.5% of the sample. For the CD8 naive samples, CD45RO-negative cells were positively selected for CCR7, yielding a CD45RA+CCR7+ population from which TemRA cells were excluded. The sample comprised naive CD8+ T cells sorted from blood. The sample's cell subset or site label, decoded: CD45RA+CCR7+. The receptors shown here come from a man younger than 35 in good health.

Note on this clone: Other DNA sequences in this specimen translate into the identical CDR3. Here the CDR3 reads CASSLGENTEAFF. The CDR3, as DNA: TGTGCCAGCAGCTTGGGAGAGAACACTGAAGCTTTCTTT. The chain uses TRBV5-6 and TRBJ1-1; D is undetermined. V dropped 0 bases and J dropped 1 base, with 4 bases sitting between them. The CDR3 loop spans 13 amino acids. Germline V lookup: CDR1 SGHDT, CDR2 YYEEEE.

V is TRBV9 and J is TRBJ2-3; 10 bases fit TRBD2. V shed 3 bases, J shed 3 bases, and the junction held 4 bases outside the gene matches. The CDR3 covers 15 residues. The germline V gene has CDR1 SGDLS and CDR2 YYNGEE. The CDR3 DNA sequence: TGTGCCAGCAGCGGGACTAGCGGCGAAACAGATACGCAGTATTTT. As protein: CASSGTSGETDTQYF.

The CDR3 region has the DNA TGTGCCAGTAGTACTAGCGGATACGCCTACGAGCAGTACTTC. It codes for CASSTSGYAYEQYF. The J gene is TRBJ2-7, the V gene TRBV19, with 7 bases identical to TRBD2. Germline lookup yields CDR1 LNHDA and CDR2 SQIVND (reference sequence). V was pared by 4 bases and J by 2 bases, with 5 bases of the junction left unmatched. This CDR3 has 14 residues.

The chain is built from TRBV6-5 and TRBJ2-7; 8 bases align to TRBD2. The CDR3 is 15 residues long. The germline gives CDR1 MNHEY, CDR2 SVGAGI. Trimming removed 6 bases from V and 2 bases from J; junction bases left unmatched: 9. The CDR3 here is CASRAGGAETYEQYF. The DNA for the CDR3 is TGTGCCAGCAGAGCCGGGGGGGCCGAAACCTACGAGCAGTACTTC.

The chain is built from TRBV28 and TRBJ1-1; 7 nucleotides align to TRBD1. This CDR3 is built from 13 residues. J gave up 4 bases and V 6 bases, and 5 bases lay outside the gene matches. Germline CDR1 reads MDHEN; CDR2 reads SYDVKM. This CDR3 reads CASSPRGGTEAFF. In DNA form, the CDR3 reads TGTGCCAGCAGCCCCAGGGGGGGCACTGAAGCTTTCTTT. Variable domain in full (rest from reference TRBV28 and TRBJ1-1): DVKVTQSSRYLVKRTGEKVFLECVQDMDHENMFWYRQDPGLGLRLIYFSYDVKMKEKGDIPEGYSVSREKKERFSLILESASTNQTSMYLCASSPRGGTEAFFGQGTRLTVV.

The genes are TRBV14 and TRBJ2-1, with TRBD2 as a possible D gene (5 bases). Germline V gene data show CDR1 as SGHDN and CDR2 as FVKESK. V lost 8 bases, J lost 4 bases, and 18 bases lay in between. This CDR3 is built from 15 residues. CDR3 residues: CASRVSGGPYNEQFF. CDR3 DNA: TGTGCCAGCCGCGTCTCCGGCGGGCCTTACAATGAGCAGTTCTTC.

The chain is built from TRBV9 and TRBJ2-3, with TRBD1 matching over 9 bases. Germline-derived CDR1 and CDR2 are SGDLS and YYNGEE. The CDR3 is made up of 15 amino acids. J lost 5 bases, V lost 0 bases, and 4 bases had no gene match. The CDR3 DNA sequence: TGTGCCAGCAGCGTAGATGGGACAGGGATAGATACGCAGTATTTT. Encoded protein: CASSVDGTGIDTQYF.

The gene calls are TRBV7-9 and TRBJ1-3; TRBD1 is a possible D gene (5 bases). The CDR3 length is 16 residues. The V and J ends lost 5 bases and 4 bases respectively, with 18 bases between them. Looked up from germline, CDR1 is SEHNR and CDR2 is FQNEAQ (reference sequence). CDR3 region: CASSHTTGALGNTIYF. CDR3 sequence (DNA): TGTGCCAGCAGCCATACCACTGGGGCGTTGGGAAACACCATATATTTT.

The chain uses TRBV9 and TRBJ2-2; 10 positions match TRBD2. The germline V gene encodes CDR1 SGDLS and CDR2 YYNGEE. The V and J ends lost 2 bases and 3 bases, in that order; junction bases with no gene match: 1. The CDR3 runs to 15 residues. Written as DNA, the CDR3 is TGTGCCAGCAGCGTTCTAGCGGGAGACACCGGGGAGCTGTTTTTT. The encoded protein is CASSVLAGDTGELFF.

The genes are TRBV2 and TRBJ2-7; tentative D call: TRBD2 (5 bases). V gave up 7 bases and J gave up 3 bases, with 19 bases separating them. CDR3 size: 15 residues. Looked up from germline, CDR1 is SNHLY and CDR2 is FYNNEI. The CDR3 sequence: CASTEEPGFFYEQYF. The CDR3 DNA reads TGTGCCAGCACCGAGGAACCGGGATTCTTCTACGAGCAGTACTTC.

The rearrangement uses TRBV6-5 and TRBJ1-1, with D uncertain. The germline V gene encodes CDR1 MNHEY and CDR2 SVGAGI. This CDR3 contains 13 residues. The V and J ends lost 2 bases and 3 bases respectively, with 7 bases between them. The DNA for the CDR3 is TGTGCCAGCAGTTACAACACGGACACTGAAGCTTTCTTT. Protein product: CASSYNTDTEAFF.

This sequence joins TRBV27 and TRBJ1-2, with a possible D match to TRBD1 (5 bases). The CDR3 consists of 16 residues. In germline, CDR1 is MNHEY, CDR2 SMNVEV (reference sequence). Trimming stripped 2 bases from V and 6 bases from J, with 19 bases between. CDR3 region: CASSLAAGPSLDGYTF. The CDR3 DNA follows: TGTGCCAGCAGTTTAGCGGCAGGGCCCTCCCTTGATGGCTACACCTTC.

The rearrangement links TRBV19 to TRBJ2-7; the D gene could be TRBD1 or TRBD2 (7 bases each). This CDR3 spans 15 amino acids. Trimming took off 5 bases at V and 3 bases at J, with 17 bases between the two ends. The germline V gene has CDR1 LNHDA and CDR2 SQIVND (reference sequence). As DNA, the CDR3 is TGTGCCAGTAGTTCAGGGGGGGGTTTCGTCTACGAGCAGTACTTC. Protein: CASSSGGGFVYEQYF.

The chain uses TRBV7-9 and TRBJ2-5; 9 bases are shared with TRBD1. With 5 bases clipped from V and 2 bases from J, the junction kept 9 bases outside the gene matches. The CDR3 extends over 16 amino acids. Germline assignment: CDR1 SEHNR and CDR2 FQNEAQ (reference sequence). The CDR3 region has the DNA TGTGCCAGCAGCCCCCAAGGACAGGGGAGGCAAGAGACCCAGTACTTC. Translating gives CASSPQGQGRQETQYF.

A few counts support this clone. The sample contains more than one DNA sequence encoding this CDR3. The chain has TRBV5-4 and TRBJ1-1, with D unclear. The CDR3 is 13 residues long. The V gene's germline CDR1 is SGHNT and CDR2 YYREEE (reference sequence). V gave up 0 bases and J gave up 1 base, with 4 bases separating them. CDR3 nucleotides: TGTGCCAGCAGCTTGGACAGGAACACTGAAGCTTTCTTT. It specifies CASSLDRNTEAFF.

On this clone: The identical CDR3 is also encoded by other nucleotide sequences in the sample. The genes are TRBV6-5 and TRBJ2-3; D is undetermined. V shed 0 bases and J shed 3 bases, with 4 bases lying between them. Germline V gene lookup returns CDR1 MNHEY and CDR2 SVGAGI. The CDR3 contains 13 residues. As DNA, the CDR3 is TGTGCCAGCAGTTACTCGTTGACAGATACGCAGTATTTT. Translated, it gives CASSYSLTDTQYF.

The sample holds one count of this clone. V gene TRBV5-6 combines with J gene TRBJ2-5; D is possibly TRBD1 (5 bases). CDR1 is SGHDT and CDR2 is YYEEEE in the germline V gene. Trimming removed 1 base at V and 4 bases at J, with 11 bases between. This CDR3 has 14 residues. This chain's CDR3 is CASSLQGVGETQYF. DNA for the CDR3: TGTGCCAGCAGCTTGCAAGGGGTTGGAGAGACCCAGTACTTC.

V gene TRBV6-5 combines with J gene TRBJ2-5, with D possibly matching TRBD2 (6 bases). The V end lost 1 base, the J end lost 5 bases, and 14 bases lay between the germline ends. The CDR3 length is 15 residues. Germline lookup yields CDR1 MNHEY and CDR2 SVGAGI. CDR3 amino acids: CASSYLGPGRETQYF. The CDR3 bases are TGTGCCAGCAGTTACTTAGGCCCAGGGAGGGAGACCCAGTACTTC.

This clone was observed once. This chain uses TRBV28 with TRBJ2-1, with 11 bases identical to TRBD1. The germline CDR1 and CDR2 sequences are MDHEN and SYDVKM. Germline trimming cut 6 bases from V and 12 bases from J; bases unmatched to any gene: 10. The CDR3 loop spans 14 amino acids. Written as DNA, the CDR3 is TGTGCCAGCAGGGAAACCGGGACAGGGGGATTGCAGTTCTTC. Protein: CASRETGTGGLQFF.